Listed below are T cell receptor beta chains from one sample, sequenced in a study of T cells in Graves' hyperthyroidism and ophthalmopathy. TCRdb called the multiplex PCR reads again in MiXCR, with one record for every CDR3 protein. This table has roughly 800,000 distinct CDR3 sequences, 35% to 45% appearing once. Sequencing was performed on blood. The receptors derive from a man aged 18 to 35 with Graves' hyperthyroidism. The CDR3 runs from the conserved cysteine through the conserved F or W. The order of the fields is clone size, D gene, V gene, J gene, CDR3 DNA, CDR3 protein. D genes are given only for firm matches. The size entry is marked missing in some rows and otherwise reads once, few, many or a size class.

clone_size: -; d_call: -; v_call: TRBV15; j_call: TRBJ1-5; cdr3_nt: TGTGCCACCAGCAGCCCAGGACAGTACAATCAGCCCCAGCATTTT; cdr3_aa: CATSSPGQYNQPQHF
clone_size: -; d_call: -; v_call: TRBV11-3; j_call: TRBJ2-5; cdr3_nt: TGTGCCAGCAACAGGGGAGGACAGCCCCAGTACTTC; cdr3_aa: CASNRGGQPQYF
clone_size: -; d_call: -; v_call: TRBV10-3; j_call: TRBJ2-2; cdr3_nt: TGTGCCACCGAAACGAGAACCTATGACAGTCACGGGGAGCTGTTTTTT; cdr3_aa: CATETRTYDSHGELFF
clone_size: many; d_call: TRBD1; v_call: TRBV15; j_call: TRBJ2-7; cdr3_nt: TGTGCCACCAGCAGACTTCGACAGGGGGTGCTTAGGGAGCAGTACTTC; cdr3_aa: CATSRLRQGVLREQYF
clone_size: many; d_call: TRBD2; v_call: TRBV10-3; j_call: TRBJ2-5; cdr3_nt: TGTGCCATCAGTGGGTCCTATAGCGGGAGGGCCTCAGAGACCCAGTACTTC; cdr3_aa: CAISGSYSGRASETQYF
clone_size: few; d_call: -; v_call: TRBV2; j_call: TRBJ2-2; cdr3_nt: TGTGCCAGCAGTGAAGGTCCGGGGTTAAACACCGGGGAGCTGTTTTTT; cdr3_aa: CASSEGPGLNTGELFF
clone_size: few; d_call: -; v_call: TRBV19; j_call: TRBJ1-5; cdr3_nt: TGTGCCAGTAGTATGGGGGCAATTGGCAATCAGCCCCAGCATTTT; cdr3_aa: CASSMGAIGNQPQHF
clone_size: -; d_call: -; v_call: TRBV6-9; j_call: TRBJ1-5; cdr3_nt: TGTGCCAGCCAGGACAGCCCTTATAGCAATCAGCCCCAGCATTTT; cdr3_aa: CASQDSPYSNQPQHF
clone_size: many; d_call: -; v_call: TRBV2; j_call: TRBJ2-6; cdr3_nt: TGTGCCAGCAGAATACAGGCTGGGGCCAACGTCCTGACTTTC; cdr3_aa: CASRIQAGANVLTF
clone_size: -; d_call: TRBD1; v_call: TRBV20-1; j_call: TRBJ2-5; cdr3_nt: TGCAGTGCTGAGACAGGGTTGGGGGAGACCCAGTACTTC; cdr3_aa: CSAETGLGETQYF
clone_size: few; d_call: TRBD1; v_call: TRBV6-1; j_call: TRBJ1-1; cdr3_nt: TGTGCCAGCACCAAGACAGGGATGAACACTGAAGCTTTCTTT; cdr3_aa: CASTKTGMNTEAFF
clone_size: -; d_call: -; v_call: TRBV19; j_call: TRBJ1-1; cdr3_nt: TGTGCCAGTAGCCGACTAGCGGGAGCTTTCTTT; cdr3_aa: CASSRLAGAFF
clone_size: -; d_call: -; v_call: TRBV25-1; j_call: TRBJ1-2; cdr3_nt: TGTGCCTGCAGTGCTCGGGGGACGGACAGAAGCCATGGCTACACCTTC; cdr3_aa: CACSARGTDRSHGYTF
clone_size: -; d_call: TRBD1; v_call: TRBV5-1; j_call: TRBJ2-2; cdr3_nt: TGCGCCAGCAGCCTCCAACCCGGGACAGCCAACACCGGGGAGCTGTTTTTT; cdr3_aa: CASSLQPGTANTGELFF
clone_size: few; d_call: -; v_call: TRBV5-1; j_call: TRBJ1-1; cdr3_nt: TGCGCCAGCAGCCCCTGGGACACGAACACTGAAGCTTTCTTT; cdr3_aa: CASSPWDTNTEAFF
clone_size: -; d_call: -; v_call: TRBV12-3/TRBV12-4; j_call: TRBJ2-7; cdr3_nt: TGTGCCAGCAGTTTATCCAGCCACCCCTCCTACGAGCAGTACTTC; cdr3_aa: CASSLSSHPSYEQYF
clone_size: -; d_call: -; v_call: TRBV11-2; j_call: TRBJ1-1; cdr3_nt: TGTGCCAGCAGCTCGGGGGGGGTCCGGAACACTGAAGCTTTCTTT; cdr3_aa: CASSSGGVRNTEAFF
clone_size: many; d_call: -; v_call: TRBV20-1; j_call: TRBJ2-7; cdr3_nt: TGCAGTGCTAACAGCGGCGACTCCTACGAGCAGTACTTC; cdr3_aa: CSANSGDSYEQYF
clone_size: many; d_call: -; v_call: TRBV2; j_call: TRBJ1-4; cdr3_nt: TGTGCCAGCAGCGAGAGGGGAACTAATGAAAAACTGTTTTTT; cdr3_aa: CASSERGTNEKLFF
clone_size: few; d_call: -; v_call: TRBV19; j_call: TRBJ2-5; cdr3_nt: TGTGCCAGCAGCTCTCCGGGAGCGGTTGAGACCCAGTACTTC; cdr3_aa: CASSSPGAVETQYF
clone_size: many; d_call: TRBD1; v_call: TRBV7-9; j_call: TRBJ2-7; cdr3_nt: TGTGCCAGCAGCCGCTCGGACAGGGCCTACGAGCAGTACTTC; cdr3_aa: CASSRSDRAYEQYF
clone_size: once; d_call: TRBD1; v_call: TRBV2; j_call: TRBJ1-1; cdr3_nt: TGTGCCAGCGTCGAACAGGGGGCGTTGGCTTTCTTT; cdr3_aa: CASVEQGALAFF
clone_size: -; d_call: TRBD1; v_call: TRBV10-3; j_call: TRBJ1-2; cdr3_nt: TGTGCCAGCAGTTGCCGGGACAGGGGTTTTTTGGGCTACACCTTC; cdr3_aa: CASSCRDRGFLGYTF
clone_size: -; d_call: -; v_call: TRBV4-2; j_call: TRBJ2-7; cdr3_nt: TGTGCCAGCAGCCAAGGACAAGGGCTAGCTGAATACTACGAGCAGTACTTC; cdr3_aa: CASSQGQGLAEYYEQYF
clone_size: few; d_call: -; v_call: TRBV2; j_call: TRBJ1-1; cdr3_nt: TGTGCCAGCAAGGATCCCGCAGGGCGCAAGAACACTGAAGCTTTCTTT; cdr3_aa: CASKDPAGRKNTEAFF
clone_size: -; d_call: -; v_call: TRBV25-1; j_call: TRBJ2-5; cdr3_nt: TGTGCCAGCAGTCTTTCGGGGGGCGACGAGACCCAGTACTTC; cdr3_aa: CASSLSGGDETQYF
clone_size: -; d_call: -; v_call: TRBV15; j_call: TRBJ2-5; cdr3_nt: TGTGCCACCAGCTATCAAATGGGACCGGTGGAGGAGACCCAGTACTTC; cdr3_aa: CATSYQMGPVEETQYF
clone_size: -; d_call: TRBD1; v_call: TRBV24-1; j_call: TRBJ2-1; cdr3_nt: TGTGCCACCAGTGATGCTGGACAGGGGGATGAGCAGTTCTTC; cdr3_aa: CATSDAGQGDEQFF
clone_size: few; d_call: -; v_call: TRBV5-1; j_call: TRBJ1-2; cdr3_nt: TGCGCCAGCAGCTTAGCGAATCAGGGTAGCTATGGCTACACCTTC; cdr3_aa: CASSLANQGSYGYTF
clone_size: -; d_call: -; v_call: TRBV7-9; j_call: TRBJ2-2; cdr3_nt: TGCGCCAGCAGCCAAGATTTAGAGAACACCGGGGAGCTGTTTTTT; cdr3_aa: CASSQDLENTGELFF
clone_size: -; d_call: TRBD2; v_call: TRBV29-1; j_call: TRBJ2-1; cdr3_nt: TGCTCAGTGGGGGGGTACTCCTACAATGAGCAGTTCTTC; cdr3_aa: CSVGGYSYNEQFF
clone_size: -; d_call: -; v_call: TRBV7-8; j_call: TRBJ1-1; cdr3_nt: TGTGCCAGCAGCTTAGAGGGTAGGACGATGGGAGCTTTCTTT; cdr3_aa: CASSLEGRTMGAFF
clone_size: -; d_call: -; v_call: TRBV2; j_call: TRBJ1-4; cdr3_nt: TGTGCCAGCAGCCCCCGCGGGGGGGCAACTAATGAAAAACTGTTTTTT; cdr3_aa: CASSPRGGATNEKLFF
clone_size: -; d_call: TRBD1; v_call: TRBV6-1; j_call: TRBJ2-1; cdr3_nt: TGTGCCAGCAGTGAACGGGGGACAGGGGATGAGCAGTTCTTC; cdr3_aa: CASSERGTGDEQFF
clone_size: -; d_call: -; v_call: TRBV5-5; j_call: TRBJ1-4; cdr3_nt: TGTGCCAGCAGCTTGCGTCAGATTAATGAAAAACTGTTTTTT; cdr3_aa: CASSLRQINEKLFF
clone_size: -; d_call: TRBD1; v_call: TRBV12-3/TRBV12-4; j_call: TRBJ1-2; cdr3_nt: TGTGCCAGCAGCGTGACAGGGAGCTATGGCTACACCTTC; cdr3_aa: CASSVTGSYGYTF
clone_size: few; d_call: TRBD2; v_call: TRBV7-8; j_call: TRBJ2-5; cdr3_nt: TGTGCCAGCAGCTTGGGGGCCAGCGGGAGTATGCGGGAGACCCAGTACTTC; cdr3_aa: CASSLGASGSMRETQYF
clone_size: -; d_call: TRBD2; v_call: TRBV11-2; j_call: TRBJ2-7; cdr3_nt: TGTGCCAGCAGCCCCTGGGACTACTTTTCGGGCGAGCAGTACTTC; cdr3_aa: CASSPWDYFSGEQYF
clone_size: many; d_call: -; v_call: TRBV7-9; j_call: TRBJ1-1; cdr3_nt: TGTGCCAGCAGCTTAGGTACCACTGAAGCTTTCTTT; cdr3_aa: CASSLGTTEAFF
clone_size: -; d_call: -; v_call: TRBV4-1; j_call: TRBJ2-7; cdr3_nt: TGCGCCAGCAGCCAGGTAGACAGCTACGAGCAGTACTTC; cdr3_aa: CASSQVDSYEQYF
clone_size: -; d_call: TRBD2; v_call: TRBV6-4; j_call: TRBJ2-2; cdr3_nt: TGTGCCAGCAGTGGGACTAGCGGGGGCTCCGGGGAGCTGTTTTTT; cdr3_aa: CASSGTSGGSGELFF
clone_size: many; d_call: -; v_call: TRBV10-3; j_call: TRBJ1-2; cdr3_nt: TGTGCCATCAGTTCGGACAGATACTATGGCTACACCTTC; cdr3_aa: CAISSDRYYGYTF
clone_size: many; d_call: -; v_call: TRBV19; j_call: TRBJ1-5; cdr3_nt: TGTGCCAGTAGTATAGATCGGGGGGCCCTCAATCAGCCCCAGCATTTT; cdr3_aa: CASSIDRGALNQPQHF
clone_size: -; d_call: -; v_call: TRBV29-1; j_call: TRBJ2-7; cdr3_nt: TGCAGCGTTGAAGATACGTCCCGGGACGGCCTGGACTCCTACGAGCAGTACTTC; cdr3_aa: CSVEDTSRDGLDSYEQYF
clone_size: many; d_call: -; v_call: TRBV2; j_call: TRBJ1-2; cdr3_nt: TGTGCCAGCGGGAGGGGCCCCTATGGCTACACCTTC; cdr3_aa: CASGRGPYGYTF
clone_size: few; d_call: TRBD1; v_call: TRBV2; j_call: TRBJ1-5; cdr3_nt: TGTGCCAGCACTGCGGGACAGGGGTATCAGCCCCAGCATTTT; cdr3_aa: CASTAGQGYQPQHF
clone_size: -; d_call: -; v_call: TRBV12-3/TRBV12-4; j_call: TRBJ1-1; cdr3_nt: TGTGCCAGCAGTTTATTGGCAGCGAACACTGAAGCTTTCTTT; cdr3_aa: CASSLLAANTEAFF
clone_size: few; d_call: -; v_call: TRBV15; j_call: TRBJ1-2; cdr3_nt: TGTGCCACCAGCAGAGATCCCCGGACGGAGGGGGGTGGCTACACCTTC; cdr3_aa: CATSRDPRTEGGGYTF
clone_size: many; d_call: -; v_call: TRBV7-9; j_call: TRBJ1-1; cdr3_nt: TGTGCCAGCAACGGGGGAGGTGACACTGAAGCTTTCTTT; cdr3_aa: CASNGGGDTEAFF
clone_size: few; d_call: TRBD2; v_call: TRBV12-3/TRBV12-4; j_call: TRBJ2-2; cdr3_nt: TGTGCCAGCAGTTTCGTAGTACTAGCGTCGAACACCGGGGAGCTGTTTTTT; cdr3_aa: CASSFVVLASNTGELFF
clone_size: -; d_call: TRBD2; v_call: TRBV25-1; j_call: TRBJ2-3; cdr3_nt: TGTGCCAGCAGCCGCGGGGGGCGGACAGATACGCAGTATTTT; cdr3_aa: CASSRGGRTDTQYF
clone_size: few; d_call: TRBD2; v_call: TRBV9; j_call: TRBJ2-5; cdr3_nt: TGTGCCAGCAGCGACAGACTAGCGGGAGGACAAGAGACCCAGTACTTC; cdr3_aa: CASSDRLAGGQETQYF
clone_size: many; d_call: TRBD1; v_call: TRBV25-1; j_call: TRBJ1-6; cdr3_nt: TGTGCCAGCACTACCGGACAGGCTTCACCCCTCCACTTT; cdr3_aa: CASTTGQASPLHF
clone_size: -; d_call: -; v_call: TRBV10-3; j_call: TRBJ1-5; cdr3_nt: TGTGCCAGCAGGGTTAGGGCGAGCAATCAGCCCCAGCATTTT; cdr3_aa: CASRVRASNQPQHF
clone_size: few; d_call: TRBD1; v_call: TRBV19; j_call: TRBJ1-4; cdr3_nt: TGTGCCAGTAGTATAGGGGTGCGTGGACAGGGTGGCGAAAAACTGTTTTTT; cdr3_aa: CASSIGVRGQGGEKLFF
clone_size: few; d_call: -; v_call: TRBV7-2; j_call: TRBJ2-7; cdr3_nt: TGTGCCAGCAGCCCTGTGAGCGGTCTGCCCTACGAGCAGTACTTC; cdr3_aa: CASSPVSGLPYEQYF